Listed below are T cell receptor beta chains from one sample, sequenced in a study of CD8 T cells in Susac syndrome. TCRdb used MiXCR to reprocess the immunoSEQ multiplex PCR reads, holding one entry per CDR3 protein. The table has a few hundred thousand distinct CDR3 sequences, around 91% seen once. Source material: CD8+ T cells from PBMCs. The receptors derive from a human donor with multiple sclerosis. CDR3s include the opening cysteine and the closing phenylalanine or tryptophan. The D gene is left open where the match is weak. Size is omitted from some rows. Given values are once, few, many or a class for expanded clones.

j_call clone_size d_call v_call cdr3_nt cdr3_aa
TRBJ2-2 . . TRBV29-1 TGCAGCGCCCTAAGACAGAACCGCGGGGAGCTGTTTTTT CSALRQNRGELFF
TRBJ2-7 . TRBD1 TRBV30 TGTGCCTGGAGTGGAGGACAGGGCTCTTTCTACGAGCAGTACTTC CAWSGGQGSFYEQYF
TRBJ2-7 . TRBD2 TRBV7-9 TGTGCCAGCAGTACTAGCGGGGCAACCCACGAGCAGTACTTC CASSTSGATHEQYF
TRBJ2-3 . TRBD2 TRBV6-1 TGTGCCAGCACTAGCGGGGGGGCCATTCTAAAACTAACAGATACGCAGTATTTT CASTSGGAILKLTDTQYF
TRBJ1-1 . . TRBV6-6 TGTGCCAGCAGTTACGGGGTGGGGGTGATGACTGAAGCTTTCTTT CASSYGVGVMTEAFF
TRBJ2-1 . . TRBV30 TGTGCCTGGAGTGTACCGGGGCCGATTTACGATGAGCAGTTCTTC CAWSVPGPIYDEQFF
TRBJ2-2 . TRBD2 TRBV15 TGTGCCACCAGCAGAGATCGCGGGGGTACCGGGGAGCTGTTTTTT CATSRDRGGTGELFF
TRBJ2-1 . . TRBV4-3 TGCGCCAGCAGCCAAGATAGACTGCAGATGGGCTACAATGAGCAGTTCTTC CASSQDRLQMGYNEQFF
TRBJ2-3 few TRBD1 TRBV19 TGTGCCAGTAGCCCGGGACAGGGGATAGATACGCAGTATTTT CASSPGQGIDTQYF
TRBJ2-7 . . TRBV7-9 TGTGCCAGCAGCCCGGACAGCCTGCACGAGCAGTACTTC CASSPDSLHEQYF
TRBJ2-2 . . TRBV6-2/TRBV6-3 TGTGCCAGCAGTCGCCCTGGACAGCACACCGGGGAGCTGTTTTTT CASSRPGQHTGELFF
TRBJ1-2 . . TRBV30 TGTGCCTGGAGTGTATTTATCGGGGCTATAGGGGATCTAGATGGCTACACCTTC CAWSVFIGAIGDLDGYTF
TRBJ2-5 . . TRBV7-2 TGTGCCAGCAGCTTAGTCGGGGGATGGGAGACCCAGTACTTC CASSLVGGWETQYF
TRBJ2-3 . TRBD1 TRBV4-1 TGCGCCAGCAGCCAAGTGACAGGGGCAACAGATACGCAGTATTTT CASSQVTGATDTQYF
TRBJ2-1 . TRBD2 TRBV7-2 TGTGCCAGCAGCTTACTTTTTGTGCGGGCGGGAGTGGGGGACAATGAGCAGTTCTTC CASSLLFVRAGVGDNEQFF
TRBJ2-6 . . TRBV29-1 TGCAGCGTTGAGCCGGTCACAGGGCCCTCCAACGTCCTGACTTTC CSVEPVTGPSNVLTF
TRBJ1-2 few . TRBV29-1 TGCAGCGCCGAGACGGACCTCCGTAAGGGTAGGACCTTC CSAETDLRKGRTF